A selection of T cell receptor beta chains follows, all from one sample in a study of T cells in Graves' hyperthyroidism and ophthalmopathy. Using its own MiXCR run on the multiplex PCR reads, TCRdb lists one record per CDR3 protein. Of about 760,000 distinct CDR3 sequences in the sample, just over 35% were seen once. Sequencing was performed on blood. The receptors were sampled from a woman aged 40 to 50 with Graves' hyperthyroidism. Each CDR3 is given without its conserved first and last residue. Each record gives: CDR3 protein, V gene, clone size, J gene. Size is omitted from some rows. Given values are once, few, many or a class for expanded clones.

CDR3aa: ASSGVGTEQY
v_gene: TRBV9
abundance: many
j_gene: TRBJ2-7

CDR3aa: SASDRLAGKETQY
v_gene: TRBV20-1
abundance: few
j_gene: TRBJ2-5

CDR3aa: ASSFFNEQY
v_gene: TRBV7-8
abundance: .
j_gene: TRBJ2-7

CDR3aa: ASSSGDRPNYGYT
v_gene: TRBV11-2
abundance: few
j_gene: TRBJ1-2

CDR3aa: ARNNVANQPQH
v_gene: TRBV6-4
abundance: many
j_gene: TRBJ1-5

CDR3aa: ASSYGQPTSRNTIY
v_gene: TRBV6-5
abundance: .
j_gene: TRBJ1-3

CDR3aa: ASSQETQASNSPLH
v_gene: TRBV14
abundance: few
j_gene: TRBJ1-6

CDR3aa: ASSPRGTGHHEQY
v_gene: TRBV7-9
abundance: .
j_gene: TRBJ2-7

CDR3aa: ASREVRGATQETQY
v_gene: TRBV4-3
abundance: .
j_gene: TRBJ2-5

CDR3aa: ASSTLGTDLGNTIY
v_gene: TRBV7-6
abundance: many
j_gene: TRBJ1-3

CDR3aa: ATSARAADQPQH
v_gene: TRBV24-1
abundance: .
j_gene: TRBJ1-5

CDR3aa: ASSPPDYNEQY
v_gene: TRBV7-6
abundance: .
j_gene: TRBJ2-7

CDR3aa: ASSGTGGARAF
v_gene: TRBV7-9
abundance: .
j_gene: TRBJ1-1

CDR3aa: ASTPALPEAL
v_gene: TRBV6-6
abundance: once
j_gene: TRBJ1-1

CDR3aa: ASSLTSYRNGEESQY
v_gene: TRBV7-9
abundance: .
j_gene: TRBJ2-5

CDR3aa: ATLGHFTYEQY
v_gene: TRBV10-2
abundance: .
j_gene: TRBJ2-7

CDR3aa: ASSWGQPNTEAF
v_gene: TRBV7-9
abundance: few
j_gene: TRBJ1-1

CDR3aa: ASSRGRQDQPQH
v_gene: TRBV19
abundance: many
j_gene: TRBJ1-5

CDR3aa: ATSDIGGFTDTQY
v_gene: TRBV24-1
abundance: few
j_gene: TRBJ2-3

CDR3aa: ASSQDNSPSYEQY
v_gene: TRBV4-3
abundance: few
j_gene: TRBJ2-7

CDR3aa: ASSLAERQTQY
v_gene: TRBV7-2
abundance: many
j_gene: TRBJ2-5

CDR3aa: AGSFGSFWSEKLF
v_gene: TRBV7-9
abundance: .
j_gene: TRBJ1-4

CDR3aa: ASSPTSGLYEQY
v_gene: TRBV19
abundance: .
j_gene: TRBJ2-7

CDR3aa: ASSFLGQGESF
v_gene: TRBV7-8
abundance: few
j_gene: TRBJ1-1

CDR3aa: ASSPSGDGYT
v_gene: TRBV11-1
abundance: few
j_gene: TRBJ1-2

CDR3aa: ATRQRWGLQWRNQPQH
v_gene: TRBV6-4
abundance: .
j_gene: TRBJ1-5

CDR3aa: ASLPDRDRVT
v_gene: TRBV14
abundance: once
j_gene: TRBJ1-2

CDR3aa: ASSLLPAGGGETQY
v_gene: TRBV5-6
abundance: many
j_gene: TRBJ2-5

CDR3aa: ATSENQGNEQF
v_gene: TRBV24-1
abundance: .
j_gene: .

CDR3aa: ASSGWGGYT
v_gene: TRBV27
abundance: .
j_gene: TRBJ1-2

CDR3aa: ASSVEFGPLPDSPLH
v_gene: TRBV7-9
abundance: .
j_gene: TRBJ1-6

CDR3aa: ASSWTGKGEKLF
v_gene: TRBV7-6
abundance: few
j_gene: TRBJ1-4

CDR3aa: SARDGSGGPGTINSPLH
v_gene: TRBV20-1
abundance: .
j_gene: TRBJ1-6

CDR3aa: SAREIAYEQY
v_gene: TRBV20-1
abundance: few
j_gene: TRBJ2-7

CDR3aa: ASSVLGGNQPQH
v_gene: TRBV9
abundance: many
j_gene: TRBJ1-5

CDR3aa: ASSLSSQGNTIY
v_gene: TRBV7-2
abundance: many
j_gene: TRBJ1-3

CDR3aa: ASSFQSGEQY
v_gene: TRBV12-3/TRBV12-4
abundance: .
j_gene: TRBJ2-7

CDR3aa: ASTTLQGWAYTEAF
v_gene: TRBV6-5
abundance: .
j_gene: TRBJ1-1

CDR3aa: SARAGHEQY
v_gene: TRBV20-1
abundance: .
j_gene: TRBJ2-7

CDR3aa: ASWESGGNNEQF
v_gene: TRBV9
abundance: once
j_gene: .